The sequence of this T cell receptor (beta chain) was determined in a study of cytomegalovirus exposure and HLA in healthy donors. Study findings and constraints: A prior analysis recorded that most TCR beta V segments were productive about 87% or about 30% of the time. The study recorded 164 TCR beta chains that were cytomegalovirus-associated.

Notes on this clone: Its antigen remains unknown.

The CDR3 consists of 14 residues. V was cut by 3 bases and J by 6 bases, with 15 bases left in between. Germline CDR1 SGHRS, CDR2 YFSETQ. It was with 60 Vbeta and 13 Jbeta primers that the PCR ran. The assay was immunoSEQ multiplex PCR, and TCRdb's table has in-frame clones only and misses some. Of roughly 120,000 clones listed, about four fifths were seen once; the top ten hold around 3.6%. The rearrangement uses TRBV5-1 and TRBJ1-1; the D is unclear. This sequence was found in a middle-aged man in good health and CMV-seronegative. Sequenced sample: PBMCs. The CDR3 sequence: CASSYLARAAEAFF. Here the CDR3 DNA reads TGCGCCAGCAGCTACCTAGCTAGGGCCGCTGAAGCTTTCTTT.